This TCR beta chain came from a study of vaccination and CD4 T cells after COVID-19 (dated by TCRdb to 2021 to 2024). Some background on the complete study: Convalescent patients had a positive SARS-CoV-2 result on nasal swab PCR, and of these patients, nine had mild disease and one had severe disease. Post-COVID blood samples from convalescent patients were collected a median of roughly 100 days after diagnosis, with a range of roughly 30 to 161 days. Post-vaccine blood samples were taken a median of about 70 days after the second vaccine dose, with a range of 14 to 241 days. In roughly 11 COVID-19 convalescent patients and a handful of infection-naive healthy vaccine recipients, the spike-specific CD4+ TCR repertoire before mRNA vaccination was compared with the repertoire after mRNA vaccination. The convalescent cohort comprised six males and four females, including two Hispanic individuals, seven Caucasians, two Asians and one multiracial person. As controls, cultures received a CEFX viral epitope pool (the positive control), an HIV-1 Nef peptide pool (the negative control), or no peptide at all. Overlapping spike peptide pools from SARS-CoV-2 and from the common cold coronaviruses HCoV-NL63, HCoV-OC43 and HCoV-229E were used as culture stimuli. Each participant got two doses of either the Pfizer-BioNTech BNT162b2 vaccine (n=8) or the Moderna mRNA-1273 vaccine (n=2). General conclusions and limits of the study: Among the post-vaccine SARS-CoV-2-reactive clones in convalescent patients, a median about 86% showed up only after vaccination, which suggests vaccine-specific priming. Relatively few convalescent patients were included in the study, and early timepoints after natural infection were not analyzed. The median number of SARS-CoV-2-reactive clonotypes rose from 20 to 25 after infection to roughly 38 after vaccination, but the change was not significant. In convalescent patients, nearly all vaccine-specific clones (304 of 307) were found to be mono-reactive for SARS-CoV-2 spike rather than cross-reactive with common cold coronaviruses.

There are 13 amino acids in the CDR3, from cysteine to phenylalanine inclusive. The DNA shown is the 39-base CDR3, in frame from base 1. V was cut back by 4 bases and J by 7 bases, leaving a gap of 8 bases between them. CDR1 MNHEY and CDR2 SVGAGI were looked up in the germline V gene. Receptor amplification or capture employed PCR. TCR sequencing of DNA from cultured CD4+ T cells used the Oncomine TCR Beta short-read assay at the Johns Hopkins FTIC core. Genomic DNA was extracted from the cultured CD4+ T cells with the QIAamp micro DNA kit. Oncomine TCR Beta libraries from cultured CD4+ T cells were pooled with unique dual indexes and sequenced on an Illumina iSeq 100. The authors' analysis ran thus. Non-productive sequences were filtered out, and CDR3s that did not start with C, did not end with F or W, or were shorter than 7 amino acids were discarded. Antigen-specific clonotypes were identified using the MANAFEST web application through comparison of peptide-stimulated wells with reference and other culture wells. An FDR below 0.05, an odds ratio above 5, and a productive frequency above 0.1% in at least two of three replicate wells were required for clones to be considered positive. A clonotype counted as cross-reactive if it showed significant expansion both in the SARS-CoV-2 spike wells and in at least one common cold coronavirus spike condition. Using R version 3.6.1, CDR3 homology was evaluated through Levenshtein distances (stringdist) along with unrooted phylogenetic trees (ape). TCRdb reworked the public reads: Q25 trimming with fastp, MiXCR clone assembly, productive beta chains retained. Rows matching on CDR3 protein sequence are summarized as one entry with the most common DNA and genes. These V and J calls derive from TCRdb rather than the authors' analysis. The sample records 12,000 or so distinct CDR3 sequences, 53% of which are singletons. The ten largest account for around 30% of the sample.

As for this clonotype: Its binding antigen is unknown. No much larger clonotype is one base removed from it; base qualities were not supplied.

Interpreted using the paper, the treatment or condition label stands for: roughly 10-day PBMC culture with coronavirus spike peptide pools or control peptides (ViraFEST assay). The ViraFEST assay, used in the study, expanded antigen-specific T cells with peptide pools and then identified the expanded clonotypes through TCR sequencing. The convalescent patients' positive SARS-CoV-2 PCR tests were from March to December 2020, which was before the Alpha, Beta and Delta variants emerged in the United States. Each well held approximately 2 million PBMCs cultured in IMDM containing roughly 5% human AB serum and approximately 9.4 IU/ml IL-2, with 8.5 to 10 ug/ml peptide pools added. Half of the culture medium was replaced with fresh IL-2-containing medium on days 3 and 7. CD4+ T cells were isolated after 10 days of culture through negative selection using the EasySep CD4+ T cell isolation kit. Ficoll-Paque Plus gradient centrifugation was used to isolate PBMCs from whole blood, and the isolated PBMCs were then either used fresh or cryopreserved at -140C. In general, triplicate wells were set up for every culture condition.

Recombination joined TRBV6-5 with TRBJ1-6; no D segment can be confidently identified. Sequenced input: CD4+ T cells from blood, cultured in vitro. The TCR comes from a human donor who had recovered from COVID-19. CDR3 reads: CASSSVDNSPLHF. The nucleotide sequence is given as TGTGCCAGCAGTTCCGTGGACAATTCACCCCTCCACTTT.